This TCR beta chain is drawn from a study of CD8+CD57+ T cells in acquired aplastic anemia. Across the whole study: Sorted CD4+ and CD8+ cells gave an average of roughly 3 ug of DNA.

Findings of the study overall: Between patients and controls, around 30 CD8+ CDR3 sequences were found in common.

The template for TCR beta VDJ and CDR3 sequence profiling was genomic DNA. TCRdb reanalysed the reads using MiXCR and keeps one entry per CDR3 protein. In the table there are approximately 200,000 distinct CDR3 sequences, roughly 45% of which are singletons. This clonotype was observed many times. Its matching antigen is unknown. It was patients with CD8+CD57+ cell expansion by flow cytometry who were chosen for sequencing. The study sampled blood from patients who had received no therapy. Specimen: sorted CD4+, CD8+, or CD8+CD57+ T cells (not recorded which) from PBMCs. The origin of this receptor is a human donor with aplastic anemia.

The CDR3 protein is CASGPLTGAQTQYF. In DNA form, the CDR3 reads TGTGCTAGTGGTCCCCTTACAGGGGCTCAGACCCAGTACTTC. The chain employs TRBV12-5 and TRBJ2-5, with TRBD1 identical over 7 bases. Germline loops: CDR1 LGHNT, CDR2 FRNRAP. With 5 bases clipped from V and 6 bases from J, the junction kept 9 bases outside the gene matches. The CDR3 has 14 amino acids.